This T cell receptor beta chain was captured by sequencing in a study of OX40 agonist ivuxolimab in advanced cancers. Study-level background: People in dose escalation had one of these cancers: hepatocellular carcinoma, melanoma, renal cell or head and neck cancer. Study-level findings and limits: Expanded peripheral T-cell antigen specificity went undetermined.

TCRdb's table, derived via immunoSEQ multiplex PCR, lists solely in-frame clones and lacks some. The sample has under 90,000 clones; 88% are singletons. J was trimmed by 3 bases and V by 6 bases; bases with no gene match: 6. The CDR3 consists of 15 residues. Germline V gene sequence: CDR1 MNHNS, CDR2 SASEGT. Worth noting for this clone: Its specificity is unknown.

Autoimmune disease history or systemic immunosuppression barred patients. Blood samples were obtained at baseline, cycle 4 day 1, and cycle 7 day 1. The sequence derives from an adult with an advanced solid tumor such as melanoma, head and neck, liver or kidney cancer. Sample: CD4+ or CD8+ T cells sorted from blood, taken in a trial of the OX40 agonist ivuxolimab. The chain joins TRBV6-1 to TRBJ2-3, with TRBD2 identical over 10 bases. Here the CDR3 reads CASRTGLAPTDTQYF. CDR3 DNA: TGTGCCAGCAGGACGGGACTAGCGCCGACAGATACGCAGTATTTT.